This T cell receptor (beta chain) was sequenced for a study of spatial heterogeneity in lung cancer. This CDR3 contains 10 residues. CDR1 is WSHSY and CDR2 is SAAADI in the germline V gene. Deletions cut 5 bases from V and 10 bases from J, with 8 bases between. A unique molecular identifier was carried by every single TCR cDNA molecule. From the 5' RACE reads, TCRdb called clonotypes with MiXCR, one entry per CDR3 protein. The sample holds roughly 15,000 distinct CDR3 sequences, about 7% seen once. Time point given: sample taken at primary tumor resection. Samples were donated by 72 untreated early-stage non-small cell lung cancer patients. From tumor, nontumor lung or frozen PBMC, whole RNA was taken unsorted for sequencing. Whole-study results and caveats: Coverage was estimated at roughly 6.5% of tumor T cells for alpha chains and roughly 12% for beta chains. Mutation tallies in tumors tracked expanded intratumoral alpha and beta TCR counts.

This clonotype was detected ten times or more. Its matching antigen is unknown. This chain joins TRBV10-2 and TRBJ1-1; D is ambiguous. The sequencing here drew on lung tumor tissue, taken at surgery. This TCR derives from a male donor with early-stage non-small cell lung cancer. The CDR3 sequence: CASSHTVAFF. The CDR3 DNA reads TGCGCCAGCAGTCACACGGTAGCTTTCTTT.